This T cell receptor (beta chain) emerged from a study of T cells in localized non-small cell lung cancer. CDR1 is MNHEY, CDR2 SVGAGI, per germline. After removal of 6 bases from V and 0 bases from J, the junction contained 7 bases not matched to a gene. There are 15 residues in the CDR3. Notes on the study in general: The study sequenced only one region of the tumor. As a result, intratumor heterogeneity could not be excluded and remains possible. Adjacent lung exhibited a median of about 50 among the 100 most abundant tumor clones. A higher density of T cells in blood coincided with extended overall survival. Uninvolved adjacent lung showed the highest T cell clonality, exceeding tumor.

The sample holds a few counts of this clone. What it binds is not known. Measured with immunoSEQ multiplex PCR; TCRdb has only the in-frame clones, and not every one. Here the sample spans approximately 11,000 clones, roughly 82% being singletons. The clonotype was recovered from a female donor aged 60 or older with stage II lung adenocarcinoma. This material consisted of peripheral blood mononuclear cells, taken before any cancer treatment. This sequence joins TRBV6-5 and TRBJ1-2, with 7 positions matching TRBD1. CDR3 residues: CASRALDRANYGYTF. CDR3 nucleotide sequence: TGTGCCAGCAGGGCCCTCGACAGGGCTAACTATGGCTACACCTTC.